These 32 T cell receptor beta chains came from one sample sequenced in a study of OX40 agonist ivuxolimab in advanced cancers. The data were produced by immunoSEQ multiplex PCR, yet TCRdb's version contains in-frame clones alone and is incomplete. The sample contains about 52,000 clones, 70% to 90% of which appear only once. The sequences come from CD4+ or CD8+ T cells sorted from blood, collected in a trial of the OX40 agonist ivuxolimab. The origin of the receptors is an adult with an advanced solid tumor such as melanoma, head and neck, liver or kidney cancer.

This clone has only one observation. V and J are TRBV27 and TRBJ2-1, with 8 bases that match TRBD2. In germline, CDR1 is MNHEY, CDR2 SMNVEV (reference sequence). The CDR3 contains 14 residues. Germline trimming cut 7 bases from V and 8 bases from J; bases unmatched to any gene: 10. CDR3 protein: CASTVSGGRDEQFF. In DNA form, the CDR3 reads TGTGCCAGCACCGTATCGGGGGGGCGAGATGAGCAGTTCTTC.

The chain has TRBV27 and TRBJ2-7; tentative D call: TRBD2 (7 bases). V lost 8 bases and J 4 bases, leaving 21 bases between the germline ends. The germline gives CDR1 MNHEY, CDR2 SMNVEV (reference sequence). This CDR3 spans 15 amino acids. This CDR3 reads CASARGGGARYEQYF. CDR3 sequence (DNA): TGTGCCAGCGCCCGGGGAGGGGGGGCTCGGTACGAGCAGTACTTC.

The chain employs TRBV5-6 and TRBJ1-1, with D unresolved. V was cut by 0 bases and J by 5 bases, with 8 bases left in between. The CDR3 sequence is 13 residues long. Germline V lookup: CDR1 SGHDT, CDR2 YYEEEE. The CDR3 region is CASSLGAGTEAFF. The CDR3 bases are TGTGCCAGCAGCTTGGGGGCGGGGACTGAAGCTTTCTTT.

This chain uses TRBV4-3 with TRBJ1-1; a possible D gene is TRBD1 (5 bases). Deletions cut 0 bases from V and 5 bases from J, with 16 bases between. This CDR3 contains 16 residues. CDR1 and CDR2 (germline): LGHNA, YSLEER. CDR3 DNA: TGCGCCAGCAGCCAAGATAGGACACGGGGAGGGACTGAAGCTTTCTTT. Protein sequence: CASSQDRTRGGTEAFF.

The chain employs TRBV30 and TRBJ1-5; 7 bases are shared with TRBD1. This CDR3 region has 17 residues. The ends lost 0 bases at V and 3 bases at J; junction bases unmatched: 11. CDR1 GTSNPN and CDR2 SVGIG come from the germline V gene (reference sequence). The CDR3 here is CAWSVGQGGEFNQPQHF. For the CDR3, the DNA is TGTGCCTGGAGTGTAGGGCAGGGGGGGGAATTCAATCAGCCCCAGCATTTT.

Notes on this clone: Other nucleotide sequences in the sample specify the same CDR3. V and J are TRBV5-4 and TRBJ1-1; possible D gene TRBD1, 5 bases. V lost 4 bases to trimming and J lost 7 bases, with 8 bases between them. Per the germline V gene, CDR1 is SGHNT and CDR2 is YYREEE (reference sequence). CDR3 length: 11 amino acids. The CDR3 sequence is CASSLGGEAFF. In DNA, the CDR3 is TGTGCCAGCAGCCTGGGGGGTGAAGCTTTCTTT. Drawing the rest from reference TRBV5-4 and TRBJ1-1, the complete variable domain is ETGVTQSPTHLIKTRGQQVTLRCSSQSGHNTVSWYQQALGQGPQFIFQYYREEENGRGNFPPRFSGLQFPNYSSELNVNALELDDSALYLCASSLGGEAFFGQGTRLTVV.

This clone was seen a single time. In DNA, the CDR3 is TGCGCCAGCAGCCAGGGGGCTGGGGACACTGAAGCTTTCTTT. Translated: CASSQGAGDTEAFF. The chain employs TRBV4-3 and TRBJ1-1, with a weak D call TRBD1 (6 bases). Trimming took off 3 bases at V and 3 bases at J, with 11 bases between the two ends. CDR1 is LGHNA, CDR2 YSLEER, per germline. The CDR3 totals 14 residues.

The chain combines TRBV13 with TRBJ2-2; D is uncertain. V was trimmed by 4 bases and J by 1 base, leaving 4 bases between them. The germline gives CDR1 PRHDT, CDR2 FYEKMQ (reference sequence). This CDR3 is built from 13 residues. As DNA, the CDR3 is TGTGCCAGCAGCTCAGTGAACACCGGGGAGCTGTTTTTT. Translated, it gives CASSSVNTGELFF.

This chain connects TRBV9 to TRBJ2-7; TRBD1 aligns across 9 bases. The CDR3 runs 16 residues. Germline V gene lookup returns CDR1 SGDLS and CDR2 YYNGEE. V shed 3 bases, J shed 3 bases, and the junction held 10 bases outside the gene matches. DNA of the CDR3: TGTGCCAGCAGCGCAGGATCCGGGACAGGGATCTACGAGCAGTACTTC. It encodes CASSAGSGTGIYEQYF.

The table lists this clone with a count of one. The genes are TRBV5-1 and TRBJ2-5; tentatively, D is TRBD1 or TRBD2 (5 bases each). The CDR3 spans 15 residues. With 3 bases removed from V and 4 bases from J, the gap between germline ends came to 16 bases. Germline lookup yields CDR1 SGHRS and CDR2 YFSETQ. The CDR3 region is CASSSTGTQGETQYF. In DNA form, the CDR3 reads TGCGCCAGCAGCTCCACCGGGACCCAAGGAGAGACCCAGTACTTC.

The CDR3 loop reads CASSLALRSNEKLFF. The CDR3 coding sequence is TGCGCCAGCAGCCTGGCCCTCCGGTCTAATGAAAAACTGTTTTTT. J is TRBJ1-4 and V is TRBV4-1; D call uncertain. V was pared by 4 bases and J by 3 bases, with 12 bases between. Germline CDR1 reads MGHRA; CDR2 reads YSYEKL. The CDR3 totals 15 residues.

CDR3 nucleotide sequence: TGTGCCAGCATTCCCTTAGGGGGCTACGAGCAGTACTTC. This translates into CASIPLGGYEQYF. This chain connects TRBV6-5 to TRBJ2-7; possible D gene TRBD1, 6 bases. With 7 bases removed from V and 3 bases from J, the gap between germline ends came to 13 bases. CDR1 and CDR2 from the germline V gene are MNHEY and SVGAGI. The CDR3 runs 13 residues.

V gene TRBV6-4 combines with J gene TRBJ2-1; TRBD2 aligns across 12 bases. Trimming removed 0 bases from V and 6 bases from J; junction bases left unmatched: 0. CDR1 MRHNA and CDR2 SNTAGT come from the germline V gene. The CDR3 runs 15 residues. CDR3 in amino acids: CASSDSLAGGNEQFF. The DNA of the CDR3 is TGTGCCAGCAGTGACTCACTAGCGGGGGGCAATGAGCAGTTCTTC.

This chain connects TRBV6-1 to TRBJ1-2; D is unclear. This CDR3 has 12 amino acids. Germline V gives CDR1 MNHNS, CDR2 SASEGT. The V gene lost 5 bases and the J gene lost 6 bases, with 10 bases spanning the gap. CDR3 sequence reads: CASSRDVHGYTF. CDR3 coding DNA: TGTGCCAGCAGTCGCGACGTCCATGGCTACACCTTC.

The chain combines TRBV7-6 with TRBJ1-2; a weak D match, TRBD1 (5 bases). Germline-derived CDR1 and CDR2 are SGHVS and FNYEAQ. The V gene lost 5 bases and the J gene lost 0 bases, with 10 bases spanning the gap. This CDR3 spans 14 amino acids. CDR3 coding DNA: TGTGCCAGCAGCCCACGACAGCCTAACTATGGCTACACCTTC. Translating it yields CASSPRQPNYGYTF.

This rearrangement joins TRBV4-3 to TRBJ1-1; no reliable D call. This CDR3 has 16 amino acids. Germline CDR1 reads LGHNA; CDR2 reads YSLEER. V dropped 2 bases and J dropped 0 bases, with 13 bases sitting between them. The chain's CDR3 is CASSQNFRSVNTEAFF. The CDR3 DNA reads as TGCGCCAGCAGCCAAAACTTCAGGTCAGTGAACACTGAAGCTTTCTTT.

The chain recombines TRBV2 with TRBJ2-7; D remains ambiguous. CDR3 size: 11 residues. From germline, CDR1 is SNHLY and CDR2 FYNNEI. Between the trimmed V and J ends, which lost 0 bases and 5 bases, there was a span of 2 bases. The chain's CDR3 is CASSEANEQYF. The CDR3 nucleotides are TGTGCCAGCAGTGAAGCGAACGAGCAGTACTTC. Combining the CDR3 with reference TRBV2 and TRBJ2-7 gives the whole variable domain EPEVTQTPSHQVTQMGQEVILRCVPISNHLYFYWYRQILGQKVEFLVSFYNNEISEKSEIFDDQFSVERPDGSNFTLKIRSTKLEDSAMYFCASSEANEQYFGPGTRLTVT.

The J gene is TRBJ1-2, the V gene TRBV19; unclear D gene. Germline V gene sequence: CDR1 LNHDA, CDR2 SQIVND (reference sequence). The ends were cut back, 0 bases at V and 4 bases at J, with 12 bases in the middle. This CDR3 is built from 15 residues. The DNA for the CDR3 is TGTGCCAGTAGTATAGATTTGGAGTTTCTCTATGGCTACACCTTC. Its protein is CASSIDLEFLYGYTF.

The chain employs TRBV19 and TRBJ2-2, with D uncertain. V lost 2 bases to trimming and J lost 5 bases, with 9 bases between them. The CDR3 runs 14 residues. Looked up from germline, CDR1 is LNHDA and CDR2 is SQIVND (reference sequence). CDR3 amino acids: CASSIFMGTGELFF. The CDR3 region has the DNA TGTGCCAGTAGTATATTCATGGGGACCGGGGAGCTGTTTTTT.

V is TRBV6-5 and J is TRBJ2-2; D tentatively reads TRBD1 or TRBD2 (6 bases each). CDR1 MNHEY and CDR2 SVGAGI come from the germline V gene. The CDR3 covers 15 residues. The ends were cut back, 2 bases at V and 3 bases at J, with 10 bases in the middle. CDR3 protein: CASSYNREDTGELFF. DNA of the CDR3: TGTGCCAGCAGTTACAACAGGGAGGACACCGGGGAGCTGTTTTTT.

The chain joins TRBV4-1 to TRBJ2-5; 7 nucleotides agree with TRBD1. The J call is uncertain, as TRBJ2-7 better fits the DNA end. This CDR3 is 14 amino acids long. CDR1 and CDR2 (germline): MGHRA, YSYEKL. The CDR3 loop is CASSTGASSYEQYF. In nucleotides, the CDR3 is TGCGCCAGCAGCACAGGGGCTAGCTCCTACGAGCAGTACTTC.

V is TRBV7-9 and J is TRBJ1-2; the D gene is possibly TRBD1 (6 bases). The CDR3 covers 16 residues. V lost 4 bases and J lost 3, with 18 bases in between. Germline CDR1 and CDR2: SEHNR and FQNEAQ (reference sequence). DNA for the CDR3: TGTGCCAGCAGCTATCCTCAAGGGGGGGAGGACTATGGCTACACCTTC. This gives the protein CASSYPQGGEDYGYTF.

This chain uses TRBV30 with TRBJ2-2; D remains ambiguous. Germline V lookup: CDR1 GTSNPN, CDR2 SVGIG (reference sequence). The CDR3 covers 14 residues. Trimming removed 1 base from V and 7 bases from J, with 13 bases in between. CDR3 protein: CAWSDGVSIGELFF. CDR3 nucleotides: TGTGCCTGGAGTGATGGGGTCTCAATCGGGGAGCTGTTTTTT.

As to this clone: A junction boundary mismatches the germline segment, possibly from a read error. The chain carries TRBV5-1 and TRBJ2-7, with 11 bases aligning to TRBD2. Germline CDR1 is SGHRS and CDR2 is YFSETQ. The CDR3 length is 19 residues. The CDR3 coding sequence is TGCGCCCGCAGCCCGGGGGGCGCTAGCGGGGGGTCCGCGGCCTACGAGCAGTACTTC. Residues: CARSPGGASGGSAAYEQYF.

The rearrangement links TRBV7-9 to TRBJ1-6; 7 bases are shared with TRBD1. With V trimmed by 5 bases and J by 6 bases, 7 bases remained unmatched. The CDR3 totals 15 residues. Germline-derived CDR1 and CDR2 are SEHNR and FQNEAQ (reference sequence). The CDR3 coding sequence is TGTGCCAGCAGCCCCCAGGGGGATCGTAATTCACCCCTCCACTTT. It is translated as CASSPQGDRNSPLHF.

The chain employs TRBV2 and TRBJ2-3; 7 bases are a match to TRBD2. From germline, CDR1 is SNHLY and CDR2 FYNNEI. CDR3 length: 16 residues. The trim removed 2 bases at V and 0 bases at J, leaving 5 bases unmatched. DNA of the CDR3: TGTGCCAGCAGTGAATATCGCGGGGGAAGCACAGATACGCAGTATTTT. It specifies CASSEYRGGSTDTQYF.

V gene TRBV7-9 combines with J gene TRBJ1-2; a possible D gene is TRBD1 (5 bases). The ends were cut back, 1 base at V and 8 bases at J, with 11 bases in the middle. This CDR3 contains 13 residues. Germline CDR1 SEHNR, CDR2 FQNEAQ (reference sequence). CDR3 nucleotide sequence: TGTGCCAGCAGCTTAGGAGGGGTGGAGGGCTACACCTTC. Its protein product is CASSLGGVEGYTF. Drawing the rest from reference TRBV7-9 and TRBJ1-2, the complete variable domain is DTGVSQNPRHKITKRGQNVTFRCDPISEHNRLYWYRQTLGQGPEFLTYFQNEAQLEKSRLLSDRFSAERPKGSFSTLEIQRTEQGDSAMYLCASSLGGVEGYTFGSGTRLTVV.

This rearrangement joins TRBV7-8 to TRBJ1-4; unclear D gene. This CDR3 is 15 amino acids long. The germline CDR1 and CDR2 sequences are SGHVS and FQNEAQ. Deletions cut 5 bases from V and 8 bases from J, with 18 bases between. The CDR3 loop is CASSGRTEKLEKLFF. CDR3 nucleotides: TGTGCCAGCAGCGGGAGGACGGAGAAATTGGAAAAACTGTTTTTT.

The CDR3 nucleotides are TGTGCCAGTAGTGCCCGTTCCGGGACAGCCAATGGCTACACCTTC. Translated, it gives CASSARSGTANGYTF. This sequence joins TRBV19 and TRBJ1-2; 7 bases are a match to TRBD1. Germline V CDR1 and CDR2: LNHDA, SQIVND (reference sequence). This CDR3 is built from 15 residues. V was pared by 5 bases and J by 6 bases, with 12 bases of the junction left unmatched.

The chain recombines TRBV28 with TRBJ2-3, with 9 bases fitting TRBD1. J lost 3 bases, V lost 7 bases, and 8 bases had no gene match. The V gene's germline CDR1 is MDHEN and CDR2 SYDVKM. The CDR3 contains 15 residues. The CDR3 DNA sequence: TGTGCCAGCAAACCCGGGACAGGGTGGACAGATACGCAGTATTTT. Translation: CASKPGTGWTDTQYF.

V is TRBV19 and J is TRBJ2-7; D may be TRBD2 (6 bases). The CDR3 totals 14 residues. Looked up from germline, CDR1 is LNHDA and CDR2 is SQIVND (reference sequence). Trimming took 6 bases from V and 2 from J, leaving 14 bases between them. This CDR3 is CASSPGTGAYEQYF. The CDR3 DNA is TGTGCCAGTAGCCCCGGGACGGGAGCCTACGAGCAGTACTTC.

The chain joins TRBV7-2 to TRBJ1-2; TRBD1 matches at 8 bases. V trimming: 5 bases; J trimming: 11 bases; junction bases outside the gene matches: 7. The germline V gene encodes CDR1 SGHTA and CDR2 FQGNSA. This CDR3 has 12 residues. The CDR3 sequence is CASSIPQGVYTF. The CDR3 coding sequence is TGTGCCAGCAGCATTCCACAGGGGGTTTACACCTTC.